This entry describes one T cell receptor (beta chain). As yet, its antigen is unknown. The CDR3 has 17 amino acids. CDR1 is LNHDA, CDR2 SQIVND, per germline (reference sequence). Trimming removed 7 bases from V and 7 bases from J, with 25 bases in between. Unstimulated regulatory T cells (CD4+CD25+CD127-), CD4+CD25- non-regulatory cells, CD4 and CD8 cells were FACS-sorted from thawed PBMCs. The sample comes from a study of Tregs in tolerant kidney transplant recipients. Generated by immunoSEQ multiplex PCR, the TCRdb table keeps only in-frame clones and is missing some. Of approximately 260,000 clones listed, 80% to 85% were seen once; the top ten hold around 0.6%. Findings and caveats of the study: Few patients were studied, so findings need validation in larger groups. This study did not directly address biological reproducibility.

The clonotype was recovered from a human donor in good health. The specimen was CD4+ T cells from blood. The rearrangement uses TRBV19 and TRBJ2-2, with D perhaps matching TRBD2 (5 bases). The CDR3: CASKTGGTPGPDGELFF. The DNA for the CDR3 is TGTGCCAGTAAAACTGGAGGTACCCCGGGTCCTGACGGGGAGCTGTTTTTT.